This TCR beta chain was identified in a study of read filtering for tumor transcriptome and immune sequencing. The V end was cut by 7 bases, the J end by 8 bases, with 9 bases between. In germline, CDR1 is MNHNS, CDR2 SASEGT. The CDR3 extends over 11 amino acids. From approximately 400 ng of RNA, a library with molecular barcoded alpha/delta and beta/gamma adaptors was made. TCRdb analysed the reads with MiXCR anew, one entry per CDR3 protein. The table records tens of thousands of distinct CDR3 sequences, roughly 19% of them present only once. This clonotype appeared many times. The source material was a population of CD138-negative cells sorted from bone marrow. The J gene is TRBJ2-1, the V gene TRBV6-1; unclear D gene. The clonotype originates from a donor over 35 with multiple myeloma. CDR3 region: CASMGSYEQFF. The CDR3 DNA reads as TGTGCCAGCATGGGAAGCTATGAGCAGTTCTTC.